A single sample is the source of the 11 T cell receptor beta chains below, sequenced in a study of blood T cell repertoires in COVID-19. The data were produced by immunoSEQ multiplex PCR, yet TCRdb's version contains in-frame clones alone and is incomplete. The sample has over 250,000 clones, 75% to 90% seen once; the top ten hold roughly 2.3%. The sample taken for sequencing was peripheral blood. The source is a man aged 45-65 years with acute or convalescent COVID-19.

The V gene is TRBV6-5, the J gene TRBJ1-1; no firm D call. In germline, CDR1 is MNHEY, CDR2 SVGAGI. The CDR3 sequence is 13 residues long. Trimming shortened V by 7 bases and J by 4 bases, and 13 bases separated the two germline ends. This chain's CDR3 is CASTSGKVTEAFF. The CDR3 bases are TGTGCCAGCACCTCAGGCAAGGTCACTGAAGCTTTCTTT.

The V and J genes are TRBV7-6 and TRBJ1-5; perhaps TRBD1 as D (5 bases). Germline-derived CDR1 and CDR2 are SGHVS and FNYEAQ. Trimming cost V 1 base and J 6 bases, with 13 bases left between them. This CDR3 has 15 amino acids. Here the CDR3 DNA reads TGTGCCAGCAGCTTAGGGGGCGGCTGGGGTCAGCCCCAGCATTTT. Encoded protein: CASSLGGGWGQPQHF.

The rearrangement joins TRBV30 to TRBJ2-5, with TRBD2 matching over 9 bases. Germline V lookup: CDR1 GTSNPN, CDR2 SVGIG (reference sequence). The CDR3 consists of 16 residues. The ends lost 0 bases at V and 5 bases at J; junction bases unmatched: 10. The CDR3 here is CAWSVRRGGAGETQYF. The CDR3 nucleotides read TGTGCCTGGAGTGTACGGCGCGGGGGGGCGGGTGAGACCCAGTACTTC.

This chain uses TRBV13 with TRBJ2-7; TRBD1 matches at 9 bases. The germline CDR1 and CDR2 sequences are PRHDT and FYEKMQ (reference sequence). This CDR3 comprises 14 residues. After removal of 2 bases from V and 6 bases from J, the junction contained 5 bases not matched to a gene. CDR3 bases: TGTGCCAGCAGCTTAAGGGGACAGGGAGGCGAGCAGTACTTC. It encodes CASSLRGQGGEQYF. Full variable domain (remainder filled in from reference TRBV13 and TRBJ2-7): AAGVIQSPRHLIKEKRETATLKCYPIPRHDTVYWYQQGPGQDPQFLISFYEKMQSDKGSIPDRFSAQQFSDYHSELNMSSLELGDSALYFCASSLRGQGGEQYFGPGTRLTVT.

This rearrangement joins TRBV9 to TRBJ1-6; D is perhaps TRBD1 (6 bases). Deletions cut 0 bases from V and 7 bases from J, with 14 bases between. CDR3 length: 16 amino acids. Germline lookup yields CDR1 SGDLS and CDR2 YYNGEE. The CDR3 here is CASSVGGQNWNSPLHF. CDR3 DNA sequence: TGTGCCAGCAGCGTAGGGGGACAAAATTGGAATTCACCCCTCCACTTT.

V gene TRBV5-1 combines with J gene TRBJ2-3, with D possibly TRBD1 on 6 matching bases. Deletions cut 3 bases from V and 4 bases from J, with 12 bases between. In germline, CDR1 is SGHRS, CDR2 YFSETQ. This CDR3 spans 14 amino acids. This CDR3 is CASSSPDSADTQYF. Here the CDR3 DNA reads TGCGCCAGCAGCTCCCCGGACAGCGCAGATACGCAGTATTTT. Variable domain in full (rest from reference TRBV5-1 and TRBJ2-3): KAGVTQTPRYLIKTRGQQVTLSCSPISGHRSVSWYQQTPGQGLQFLFEYFSETQRNKGNFPGRFSGRQFSNSRSEMNVSTLELGDSALYLCASSSPDSADTQYFGPGTRLTVL.

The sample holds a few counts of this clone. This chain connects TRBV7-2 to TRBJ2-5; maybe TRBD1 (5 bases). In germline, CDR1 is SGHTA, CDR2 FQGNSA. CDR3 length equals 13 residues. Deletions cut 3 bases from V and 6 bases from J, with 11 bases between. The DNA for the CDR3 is TGTGCCAGCAGCTTGGGGCGGCAACAGACCCAGTACTTC. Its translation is CASSLGRQQTQYF.

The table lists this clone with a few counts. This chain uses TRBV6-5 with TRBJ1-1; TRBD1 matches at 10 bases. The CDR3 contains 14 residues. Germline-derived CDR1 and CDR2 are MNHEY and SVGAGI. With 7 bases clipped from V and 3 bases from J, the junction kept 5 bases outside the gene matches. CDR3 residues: CASKTTGGYTEAFF. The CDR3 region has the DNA TGTGCCAGCAAAACGACAGGGGGCTACACTGAAGCTTTCTTT.

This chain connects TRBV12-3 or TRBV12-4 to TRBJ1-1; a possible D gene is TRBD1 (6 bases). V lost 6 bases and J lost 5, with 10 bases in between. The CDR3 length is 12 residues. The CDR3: CASRDSGTEAFF. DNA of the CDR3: TGTGCCAGCAGGGACAGTGGGACTGAAGCTTTCTTT.

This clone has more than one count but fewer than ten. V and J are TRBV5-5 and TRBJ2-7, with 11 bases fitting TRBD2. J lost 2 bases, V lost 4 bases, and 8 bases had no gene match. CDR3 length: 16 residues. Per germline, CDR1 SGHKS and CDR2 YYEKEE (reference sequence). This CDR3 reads CASSTYPSGGTYEQYF. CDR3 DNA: TGTGCCAGCAGCACCTACCCTAGCGGGGGGACCTACGAGCAGTACTTC.

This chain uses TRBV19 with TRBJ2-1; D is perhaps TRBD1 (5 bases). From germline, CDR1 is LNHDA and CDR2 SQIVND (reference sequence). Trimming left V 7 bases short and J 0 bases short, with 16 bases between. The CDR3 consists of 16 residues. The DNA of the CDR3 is TGTGCCAGTAAAGGCGGTGGGGCCTACTCCTACAATGAGCAGTTCTTC. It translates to CASKGGGAYSYNEQFF.